This section outlines one T cell receptor (beta chain) sequence together with its context. The specificity of this receptor is unknown. Nothing much larger sits one base from this clone, and base qualities are not available. The cohort was made up of 500 to 850 healthy bone marrow donors. All cohort members were sampled while nominally healthy, although unrecorded immune exposures were likely present. The donor tested CMV seronegative and was one of the 352 seronegative cohort members. A peripheral blood sample was provided by each donor, and peripheral blood mononuclear cells were used for TCR beta sequencing. The Qiagen DNeasy Blood Extraction Kit was used to extract genomic DNA from the blood cell samples. The library was made by the immunoSEQ multiplex PCR assay. A mixture of 60 forward primers for TCR Vbeta segments and 13 reverse primers for TCR Jbeta segments was used in the multiplex PCR. A multiplex PCR assay on genomic DNA amplified the CDR3 region of rearranged TCR beta genes. Amplified TCR beta libraries were sequenced as 87-base-pair reads on the Illumina HiSeq System. Turning to the authors' computational methods: A later analysis tallied 75 million to 95 million unique TCR beta chains across the 610 or so repertoires, and about 10 million of those chains were shared by two or more donors. A nearest-neighbor algorithm error-corrected the raw reads and collapsed the reads into unique sequences, merging closely related sequences to remove PCR and sequencing errors. Alignment of CDR3 sequences to IMGT reference sequences was used to assign V, D and J gene segments. For a sequence to be retained, at least a six-nucleotide match to both a V gene segment and a J gene segment was required. A rearrangement was called productive if the CDR3 had no stop codons and remained in frame with V and J, and every other rearrangement was called non-productive. CDR3 was defined by IMGT convention, running from the second conserved V-encoded cysteine to the conserved J-encoded phenylalanine. In an earlier analysis of 500 to 650 of the donors, sequences lacking an unambiguous match to a single V gene segment were excluded. An earlier analysis of some 610 of the donors called V segments functional above 56.7% productive rearrangements and segregating when the between-donor standard deviation exceeded 5%. A statistical classification framework was developed to diagnose cytomegalovirus status using the catalog of TCR beta chain sequences. In a later analysis, V and J genes were assigned by comparing TCR nucleotide sequences against IMGT/GENE-DB human TR gene sequences. In a later analysis, CDR3 sequences and most-parsimonious VDJ recombination scenarios were assigned using the TCRdist pipeline. A later analysis defined each TCR beta chain by its CDR3 amino acid sequence plus V-gene family, and excluded reads lacking a unique V-gene family. As a way to deal with suspected cross-contamination and a sequencing artifact, a later analysis dropped roughly 620 nucleotide sequences that were highly shared and had low generation probability. In a later analysis, a clonal expansion index was calculated for each public chain from normalized within-repertoire ranks of inferred template counts. A later analysis computed generation probabilities with a VDJ recombination model fitted to out-of-frame rearrangements, and checked the results against IGoR. A later analysis scored TCR-TCR, TCR-HLA and TCR-CMV co-occurrence with hypergeometric tests, applying a repertoire-size bias correction to TCR pairs. False discovery rates were estimated in a later analysis by permuting HLA or CMV assignments 20 times. In a later analysis, co-occurring TCRs were grouped using DBSCAN, and TCRdist sequence similarity was added for clustering within HLA-allele-positive subsets. Repertoires with fewer than 30,000 or more than 120,000 public chains were left out of co-occurrence clustering, as were a handful of repertoires with anomalous nucleotide sharing. TCRdb re-hosts the immuneACCESS table, in-frame sequences only. Its copies lack some clones; in the studies checked, an unresolved V gene accounts for under half of them, and the cause for the rest is not known. Clonal size and the V and J genes are those of that table, whereas D and trimming came from the DNA. In all, the sample holds fewer than 250,000 clones, and roughly 80% of those were seen once. The top ten clones comprise 1.6% of the sample.

This specimen belongs to a study of cytomegalovirus exposure and HLA in healthy donors (dated by TCRdb to the late 2010s). About the investigation overall: According to an earlier analysis of 587 of the donors, some 180 million T cells yielded 90 million to 140 million unique TCR beta sequences and roughly 280 Gb of sequence data. An early release covering 500 to 750 HLA-typed donors comprised 300 to 350 gigabases of sequencing data and 85 million or so unique TCR sequences. Of the 300 to 400 genotyped donors, approximately 80% fell in the genetic ancestry cluster associated with self-reported Caucasian donors. The aim of the study was to test whether cataloging public T cell receptors could identify signatures of past pathogen exposure. The T cell repertoires of 700 or so subjects were profiled by immunosequencing and related to cytomegalovirus serostatus. Besides the first cohort of 666 subjects, a separate validation cohort made up of 120 different subjects was used. The study combined high-throughput TCR immunosequencing, statistical association of individual TCRs with disease status, and machine learning to predict cytomegalovirus infection status. A later analysis re-examined previously published TCR beta repertoires from about 670 donors and added high-resolution HLA genotyping to investigate patterns of TCR occurrence. Rather than drawing on any new phenotypic data, the later analysis identified candidate immune exposures from TCR beta sequences and the way those sequences occurred across donors. In an earlier analysis of 587 of the donors, high-throughput TCR beta sequencing was used to judge whether each TCR beta V gene segment behaved as functional or pseudogenic. Donor age, sex, ethnicity and CMV serostatus were collected together with the repertoire data. Genome-wide SNP genotypes for about 65% of the roughly 700 donors were used in a later genetic analysis, which treated that subset as a discovery cohort. All discovery cohort repertoires had been generated on a single sequencing platform. HLA typing included class I and class II loci at four-digit resolution. Typing coverage varied by locus: about 620-640 donors for A, B, C, DRB1 and DQB1; more than 500 for DQA1; 606 for DPA1; about 450 for DPB1. Because of strong linkage in the cohort, five DR-DQ haplotypes were treated as single units for association and clustering. On average, around 240,000 unique TCR beta nucleotide sequences were sequenced per donor among 398 genotyped donors of the cohort, with about 19% of those sequences being non-productive.

CDR1 and CDR2 (SGHAT, FQNNGV) derive from the germline V gene. The CDR3 runs 17 residues from the cysteine to the phenylalanine. The retained sequence is limited to the CDR3, 51 bases, with the frame set at the first base. V lost 6 bases and J lost 0 bases, and the count of bases not matched to a germline gene is 10. General findings and caveats noted by the study authors: According to a later analysis, most CMV-associated TCR beta chains appeared to be HLA-restricted, and the HLA associations seemed to be driven largely by CMV exposure. The classifier was reported to diagnose cytomegalovirus status with high specificity and sensitivity in both the original and validation cohorts. A further reported finding was that TCR beta sequences accurately predicted the HLA-A and HLA-B alleles for most subjects in the first cohort. A later genetic analysis associated a missense DCLRE1C variant with V-gene and J-gene trimming of TCR beta chains, and an independent cohort replicated the association. A later genetic analysis reported fewer N-insertions in productive TCRs among donors in an Asian-associated ancestry cluster than the roughly 640-donor mean. The presence/absence analyses assumed that sequencing depth was roughly uniform across donors, and that assumption may not be true. According to a later analysis, TCR association rates differed among HLA loci, with DRB1 alleles showing the most associated TCRs and HLA-C alleles showing the fewest. The study listed 150 to 200 TCR beta chains as associated with cytomegalovirus. Because some donors lacked HLA typing at each locus, the association tests relied only on the typed subset. Strong co-occurrence of HLA alleles, especially DR and DQ, made assigning TCR associations to individual alleles difficult. Linkage disequilibrium might explain the correlated functional status among segregating V segments, but an unknown experimental factor could not be ruled out. In vitro tests confirmed that a few of the cytomegalovirus-associated TCR beta chains recognize cytomegalovirus antigens. The cohort was sequenced for TCR beta chains only, and without alpha or paired-chain data the features that could be detected were limited. The sequencing pipeline was judged likely to have produced a cluster of highly shared sequence variants as a technical artifact. In a later analysis, HLA-associated TCR beta chains were found to be more clonally expanded and to have lower generation probabilities than equally common non-associated chains. Because the 87-base-pair reads could not distinguish some IMGT-functional V segments, including TRBV6-2 and TRBV6-3, those segments were excluded. Most TCR sequences were seen in very few donors, while some public TCRs were found in many individuals. For the cohort, immune exposure information was limited to CMV serostatus. Approximately 18 rarely observed V segments, including chromosome 9 orphons, were excluded from the earlier analysis of 550 to 700 of the donors because counts were too low. The authors suggested that the approach could potentially be extended to other disease states and immunological phenotypes. Broadly in line with IMGT annotations, most TCR beta V segments showed up in productive rearrangements about 87% or about 30% of the time in an earlier analysis of 587 of the donors. A later analysis reported that several top co-occurrence clusters appeared linked to parvovirus B19, influenza, CMV and Epstein-Barr virus. In a later analysis, some 18,000 TCR beta sequences were associated with specific HLA alleles at a false discovery rate of 0.05.

The sequenced sample consisted of PBMCs. The receptor's source is a woman younger than 30 in good health and CMV-seronegative. This sequence uses TRBV11-2 and TRBJ2-3, with 9 bases in between that match TRBD2. Here the CDR3 is given as CASSPAGGLSSTDTQYF. The base sequence is TGTGCCAGCAGTCCAGCGGGAGGACTGTCAAGCACAGATACGCAGTATTTT.